This T cell receptor (beta chain) was obtained from a study of cytomegalovirus exposure and HLA in healthy donors. Study findings and constraints: Several of the most significant clusters appeared linked to common viral pathogens, based on a later analysis. In a later analysis, V- and J-gene trimming of beta chains associated with a DCLRE1C missense variant, replicated independently.

The CDR3 length is 15 residues. J lost 4 bases, V lost 7 bases, and 8 bases had no gene match. Germline V CDR1 and CDR2: SGHRS, YFSETQ. The PCR made use of 60 Vbeta and 13 Jbeta primers. Here immunoSEQ multiplex PCR was the method, and the copy in TCRdb shows in-frame clones only, minus some. The sample data list roughly 100,000 clones. With respect to this clone: Its antigen is currently unknown.

This chain uses TRBV5-1 with TRBJ2-2; 9 bases match TRBD1. Sequencing used PBMCs. This clonotype originated in a man aged 50 to 59 in good health and CMV-seronegative. The CDR3 loop reads CASHRTGVSTGELFF. CDR3 in DNA: TGCGCCAGCCACCGGACAGGGGTGAGCACCGGGGAGCTGTTTTTT.